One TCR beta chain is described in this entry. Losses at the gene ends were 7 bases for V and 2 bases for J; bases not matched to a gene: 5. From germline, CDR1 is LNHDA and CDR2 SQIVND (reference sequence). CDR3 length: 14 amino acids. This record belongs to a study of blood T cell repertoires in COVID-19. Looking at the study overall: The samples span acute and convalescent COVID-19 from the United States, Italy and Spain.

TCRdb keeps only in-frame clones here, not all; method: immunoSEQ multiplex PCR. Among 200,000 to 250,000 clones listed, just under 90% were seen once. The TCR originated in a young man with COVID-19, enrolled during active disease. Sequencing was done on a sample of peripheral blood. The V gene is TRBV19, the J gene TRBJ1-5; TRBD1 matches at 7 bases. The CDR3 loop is CASTHRGRNQPQHF. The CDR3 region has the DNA TGTGCCAGTACTCATAGGGGGCGCAATCAGCCCCAGCATTTT.